This T cell receptor beta chain was obtained from a study of T cells after yellow fever vaccination. The overall study: Fractions with few cells were prepared using SMART-Seq v4 Ultra Low Input.

The CDR3 is 18 residues long. Germline CDR1 reads MNHEY; CDR2 reads SMNVEV (reference sequence). The J segment lost 6 bases and the V segment lost 4 bases, leaving 18 bases of the junction unmatched. In making TCR cDNA, 5'RACE template switching added a universal primer site and UMIs to it. TCRdb analysed the 5' RACE reads with MiXCR anew, one entry per CDR3 protein. The sample carries 300,000 to 350,000 distinct CDR3 sequences, roughly 8.6% recorded once. This chain connects TRBV27 to TRBJ1-2; TRBD1 aligns across 9 bases. The starting material was PBMCs, obtained around 45 days after the first yellow fever vaccination. This receptor was taken from a man younger than 35 who received the YFV17D yellow fever vaccine. CDR3 sequence (DNA): TGTGCCAGCAGTTCCCAAACCTCCGGGACAGGGATAAAGGATGGCTACACCTTC. Its protein is CASSSQTSGTGIKDGYTF.